These 16 T cell receptor beta chains came from one sample sequenced in a study of cytomegalovirus exposure and HLA in healthy donors (TCRdb year 2017). Receptors were amplified or captured by the immunoSEQ multiplex PCR assay. TCRdb obtained this table from immuneACCESS and retained in-frame rearrangements with V and J assigned. These tables miss some clones; where compared with another copy, unresolved V genes account for less than half of the shortfall, and the remainder is unexplained. A total of roughly 300,000 clones appear in this sample, roughly 89% of them only once. 0.84% of the sample comes from the top ten. Sample: PBMCs. Source of these receptors: a woman aged 18-29 years in good health and CMV-seronegative.

At least ten counts were recorded for this clone. The gene calls are TRBV7-2 and TRBJ2-7; weak D call: TRBD1 (6 bases). CDR3 size: 14 residues. CDR1 SGHTA and CDR2 FQGNSA come from the germline V gene. Trimming removed 5 bases from V and 7 bases from J, with 18 bases in between. This CDR3 reads CASSAGVGEGEQYF. The CDR3 bases are TGTGCCAGCAGCGCAGGGGTCGGGGAAGGGGAGCAGTACTTC.

This clone has more than one count but fewer than ten. The rearrangement joins TRBV18 to TRBJ1-5; 9 nucleotides align to TRBD1. The junction had 6 bases not matched to a gene; V was cut back by 3 bases and J by 6 bases. Germline CDR1 KGHSH, CDR2 LQKENI. There are 15 residues in the CDR3. The CDR3 sequence: CASSPPGQGGQPQHF. CDR3 bases: TGTGCCAGCTCACCCCCGGGACAGGGAGGTCAGCCCCAGCATTTT.

The chain recombines TRBV7-9 with TRBJ1-3; D is uncertain. With 1 base removed from V and 6 bases from J, the gap between germline ends came to 7 bases. This CDR3 has 13 residues. Germline V lookup: CDR1 SEHNR, CDR2 FQNEAQ (reference sequence). The CDR3 loop reads CASSLGQLNTIYF. CDR3 DNA sequence: TGTGCCAGCAGCTTAGGACAACTAAACACCATATATTTT.

This clone was picked up one time. The J gene is TRBJ2-7, the V gene TRBV18, with a tentative D call TRBD1 (6 bases). V lost 3 bases and J 1 base, leaving 16 bases between the germline ends. Germline values: CDR1 KGHSH, CDR2 LQKENI. The CDR3 spans 16 residues. CDR3 coding DNA: TGTGCCAGCTCACCCTCCGGGACAATTGCTTCCTACGAGCAGTACTTC. Its translation is CASSPSGTIASYEQYF.

CDR3 region: CASVRSQGLAMIRTDTQYF. CDR3 nucleotides: TGCGCCAGTGTACGATCGCAGGGACTAGCGATGATCCGCACAGATACGCAGTATTTT. V gene TRBV10-1 combines with J gene TRBJ2-3, with 10 bases aligning to TRBD2. Unmatched junction bases numbered 19, after V lost 9 bases and J lost 1 base. The germline gives CDR1 WNHNN, CDR2 SYGVQD (reference sequence). The CDR3 has 19 residues.

This chain links TRBV7-9 with TRBJ1-5; D remains ambiguous. Trimming shortened V by 0 bases and J by 1 base, and 4 bases separated the two germline ends. The CDR3 is 14 amino acids. Germline CDR1 is SEHNR and CDR2 is FQNEAQ (reference sequence). CDR3 in DNA: TGTGCCAGCAGCTTAGCCCAGAGCAATCAGCCCCAGCATTTT. Its protein product is CASSLAQSNQPQHF.

This rearrangement joins TRBV12-2 to TRBJ1-1; the D call of TRBD1 is as the table states it, not checked on the DNA. TRBV12-2 corresponds to a pseudogene. CDR3 length equals 16 residues. The CDR3: CASRSPRQGWNTEAFF. The CDR3 nucleotides are TGTGCAAGTCGCTCCCCGCGACAGGGCTGGAACACTGAAGCTTTCTTT.

V usage is TRBV27 and J usage is TRBJ2-5, with 12 bases aligning to TRBD2. Trimming removed 4 bases from V and 2 bases from J; junction bases left unmatched: 14. In germline, CDR1 is MNHEY, CDR2 SMNVEV (reference sequence). This CDR3 contains 19 residues. The CDR3 region is CASSWRTSGNGGVQETQYF. DNA for the CDR3: TGTGCCAGCAGTTGGAGGACTAGCGGGAATGGGGGAGTTCAAGAGACCCAGTACTTC.

This rearrangement joins TRBV28 to TRBJ1-5; TRBD1 matches 7 bases. Germline V gene sequence: CDR1 MDHEN, CDR2 SYDVKM. The CDR3 runs to 16 residues. V trimming: 4 bases; J trimming: 0 bases; junction bases outside the gene matches: 6. CDR3 bases: TGTGCCAGCAGTTCACAGGGGATTGCTAGCAATCAGCCCCAGCATTTT. It is translated as CASSSQGIASNQPQHF. The complete variable domain, with remaining parts taken from reference TRBV28 and TRBJ1-5, reads DVKVTQSSRYLVKRTGEKVFLECVQDMDHENMFWYRQDPGLGLRLIYFSYDVKMKEKGDIPEGYSVSREKKERFSLILESASTNQTSMYLCASSSQGIASNQPQHFGDGTRLSIL.

The chain employs TRBV27 and TRBJ2-1; 9 bases match TRBD2. With 4 bases clipped from V and 8 bases from J, the junction kept 12 bases outside the gene matches. This CDR3 spans 16 amino acids. CDR1 MNHEY and CDR2 SMNVEV come from the germline V gene (reference sequence). The CDR3 DNA reads as TGTGCCAGCAGTTCCTCTCCAGTAGCGGGAGCGTATGAGCAGTTCTTC. Its protein product is CASSSSPVAGAYEQFF.

This sequence joins TRBV27 and TRBJ2-3; the D is unclear. The germline gives CDR1 MNHEY, CDR2 SMNVEV (reference sequence). Trimming cost V 3 bases and J 3 bases, with 7 bases left between them. This CDR3 has 13 amino acids. The CDR3 nucleotides are TGTGCCAGCAGTTTGGTCCTAACAGATACGCAGTATTTT. This encodes CASSLVLTDTQYF.

This clone was observed once. The chain has TRBV6-5 and TRBJ1-1; 11 bases align to TRBD1. V lost 5 bases and J lost 4; bases outside the gene matches: 6. This CDR3 comprises 15 residues. In germline, CDR1 is MNHEY, CDR2 SVGAGI. DNA for the CDR3: TGTGCCAGCAGTCACGGACAGGGGGCGCGCACTGAAGCTTTCTTT. Translated, it gives CASSHGQGARTEAFF.

The chain couples TRBV27 to TRBJ1-2, with 11 bases fitting TRBD1. V was clipped by 4 bases and J by 4 bases; unmatched bases: 8. The CDR3 extends over 16 amino acids. The V gene's germline CDR1 is MNHEY and CDR2 SMNVEV (reference sequence). The CDR3 region has the DNA TGTGCCAGCAGTTGGACAGGGGGCGGTCGGTTCTATGGCTACACCTTC. It encodes CASSWTGGGRFYGYTF.

This clone was counted only a few times. Other DNA sequences within the sample encode an identical CDR3. This sequence joins TRBV5-6 and TRBJ1-2; 7 bases map to TRBD1. Germline V gene lookup returns CDR1 SGHDT and CDR2 YYEEEE. The V and J ends lost 4 bases and 2 bases, in that order; junction bases with no gene match: 2. The CDR3 runs 13 residues. The CDR3 loop reads CASSRDRNYGYTF. CDR3 nucleotide sequence: TGTGCCAGCAGCCGGGACAGAAACTATGGCTACACCTTC.

A word on this clone: A junction boundary mismatches the germline segment, possibly from a read error. This chain connects TRBV7-8 to TRBJ2-7, with D hard to call. The germline CDR1 and CDR2 sequences are SGHVS and FQNEAQ. The length of the CDR3 is 14 residues. The CDR3 DNA follows: TGTGCCAGCAGCTTAGCCACCGGGTCCTTCGAGCAGTACTTC. It specifies CASSLATGSFEQYF.

V gene TRBV5-6 combines with J gene TRBJ1-3, with TRBD1 as a possible D gene (6 bases). With 3 bases removed from V and 3 bases from J, the gap between germline ends came to 10 bases. The CDR3 consists of 14 residues. The germline V gene has CDR1 SGHDT and CDR2 YYEEEE. CDR3 DNA: TGTGCCAGCAGCTACGGGACATTTGGAAACACCATATATTTT. Translating gives CASSYGTFGNTIYF.